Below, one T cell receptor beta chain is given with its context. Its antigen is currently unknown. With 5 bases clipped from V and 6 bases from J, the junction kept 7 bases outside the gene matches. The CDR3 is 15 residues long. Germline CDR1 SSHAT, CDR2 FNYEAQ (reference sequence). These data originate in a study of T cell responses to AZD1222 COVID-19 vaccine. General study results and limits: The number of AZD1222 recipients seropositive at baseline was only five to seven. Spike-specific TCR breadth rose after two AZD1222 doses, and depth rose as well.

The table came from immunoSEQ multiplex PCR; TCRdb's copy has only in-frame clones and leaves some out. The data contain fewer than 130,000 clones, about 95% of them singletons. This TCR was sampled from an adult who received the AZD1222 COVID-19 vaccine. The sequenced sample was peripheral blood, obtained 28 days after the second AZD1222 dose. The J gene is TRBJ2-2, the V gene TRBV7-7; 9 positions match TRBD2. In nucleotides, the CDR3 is TGTGCCAGCAGCGCTAGCGGGGAGGGCGCCGGGGAGCTGTTTTTT. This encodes CASSASGEGAGELFF.